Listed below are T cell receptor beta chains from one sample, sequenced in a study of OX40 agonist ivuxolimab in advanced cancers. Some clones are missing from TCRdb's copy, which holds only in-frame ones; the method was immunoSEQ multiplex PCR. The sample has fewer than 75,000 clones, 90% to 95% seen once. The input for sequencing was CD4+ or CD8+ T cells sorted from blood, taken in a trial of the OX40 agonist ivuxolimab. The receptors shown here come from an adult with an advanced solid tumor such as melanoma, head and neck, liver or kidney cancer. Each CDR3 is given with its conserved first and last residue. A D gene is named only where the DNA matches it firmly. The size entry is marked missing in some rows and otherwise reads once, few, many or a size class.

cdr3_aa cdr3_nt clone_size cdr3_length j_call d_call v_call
CASSPVTGTYAYEQYF TGTGCCAGCTCACCGGTGACCGGGACATACGCCTACGAGCAGTACTTC - 16 TRBJ2-7 - TRBV18
CASSAGVGTDTQYF TGTGCCAGCAGCGCGGGGGTAGGCACAGATACGCAGTATTTT - 14 TRBJ2-3 TRBD2 TRBV7-8
CASSFPGTGYTEAFF TGTGCCAGCAGCTTCCCCGGGACAGGGTACACTGAAGCTTTCTTT - 15 TRBJ1-1 TRBD1 TRBV7-8
CASSRGAGAGELFF TGTGCCAGCAGCCGAGGGGCGGGAGCCGGGGAGCTGTTTTTT - 14 TRBJ2-2 TRBD2 TRBV7-3
CASSSTPGLDTDTQYF TGTGCCAGCAGCTCGACCCCGGGACTAGATACAGATACGCAGTATTTT once 16 TRBJ2-3 TRBD2 TRBV7-2
CASSLDPGGGRRLGQPQHF TGTGCCAGCAGTTTAGATCCAGGGGGTGGCCGTCGCCTAGGTCAGCCCCAGCATTTT - 19 TRBJ1-5 TRBD1 TRBV28
CASSPRRDPSSGELFF TGTGCCAGCTCACCACGGCGGGATCCTTCCAGCGGGGAGCTGTTTTTT - 16 TRBJ2-2 - TRBV18
CASSQDWNNRGGPEAFF TGCGCCAGCAGCCAAGATTGGAACAACAGAGGAGGGCCTGAAGCTTTCTTT few 17 TRBJ1-1 - TRBV4-1
CASSRVASGSQETQYF TGTGCCAGCAGCCGAGTCGCGAGCGGTTCCCAAGAGACCCAGTACTTC - 16 TRBJ2-5 - TRBV5-6
CASGLAGTDTQYF TGTGCCAGCGGACTAGCAGGGACAGATACGCAGTATTTT once 13 TRBJ2-3 TRBD2 TRBV2
CASSVFYLSSYNEQFF TGTGCCAGCAGCGTATTCTACCTTAGCTCCTACAATGAGCAGTTCTTC - 16 TRBJ2-1 - TRBV9
CASSLAEETQYF TGCGCCAGCAGCTTGGCCGAAGAGACCCAGTACTTC - 12 TRBJ2-5 - TRBV5-1
CASSRQGDSYEQYF TGTGCCAGTAGTAGACAGGGTGACTCCTACGAGCAGTACTTC - 14 TRBJ2-7 TRBD1 TRBV19
CASSLGRGTYNEQFF TGTGCCAGCAGCTTAGGGCGGGGGACCTACAATGAGCAGTTCTTC - 15 TRBJ2-1 TRBD2 TRBV7-7
CASSPRQTSYEQYF TGTGCCAGCAGCCCCCGACAGACCTCCTACGAGCAGTACTTC - 14 TRBJ2-7 - TRBV9
CASSENTEAFF TGTGCCAGCAGCGAGAACACTGAAGCTTTCTTT few 11 TRBJ1-1 - TRBV2
CASSLDRSSYEQYF TGTGCCAGCTCTCTCGACAGGTCCTCCTACGAGCAGTACTTC - 14 TRBJ2-7 - TRBV18
CASSNQQGWNSPLHF TGTGCCAGCAGCAACCAACAGGGGTGGAATTCACCCCTCCACTTT - 15 TRBJ1-6 TRBD1 TRBV7-2
CASSEMQGAQFFGYTF TGTGCCAGCAGTGAAATGCAGGGGGCCCAATTTTTTGGCTACACCTTC - 16 TRBJ1-2 TRBD1 TRBV6-1
CASTSLAGSPPGYEQYF TGTGCCAGCACATCCCTAGCGGGTTCCCCACCCGGGTACGAGCAGTACTTC - 17 TRBJ2-7 TRBD2 TRBV28
CASRDYQYNEQFF TGTGCCAGCCGGGACTACCAATACAATGAGCAGTTCTTC - 13 TRBJ2-1 TRBD2 TRBV7-2
CASSGQGKNTIYF TGTGCCAGCAGCGGACAGGGGAAAAACACCATATATTTT - 13 TRBJ1-3 TRBD1 TRBV28
CAWSGDLTGVGSPLHF TGTGCCTGGAGTGGGGATCTCACAGGGGTCGGCTCACCCCTCCACTTT - 16 TRBJ1-6 TRBD1 TRBV30
CASSSPGLTTDTQYF TGTGCCAGCAGCTCGCCGGGACTTACCACAGATACGCAGTATTTT - 15 TRBJ2-3 - TRBV5-4
CASWAGYEQYF TGTGCCAGCTGGGCAGGCTACGAGCAGTACTTC - 11 TRBJ2-7 - TRBV25-1
CASSLDGREQFF TGTGCCAGCAGCTTAGACGGCCGGGAGCAGTTCTTC - 12 TRBJ2-1 - TRBV7-2
CASSVGLARRITDTQYF TGTGCCAGCAGTGTGGGGCTAGCAAGGAGGATCACAGATACGCAGTATTTT - 17 TRBJ2-3 - TRBV25-1
CASSSYSGIDTQYF TGCGCCAGCAGCTCGTATAGCGGGATAGATACGCAGTATTTT - 14 TRBJ2-3 TRBD2 TRBV5-1
CASSLGTSGGPLDTQYF TGCGCCAGCAGCTTGGGGACTAGCGGGGGTCCCCTTGATACGCAGTATTTT - 17 TRBJ2-3 TRBD2 TRBV5-1
CASSLMETTTPLHF TGTGCCAGCAGCTTAATGGAGACAACAACACCCCTCCACTTT - 14 TRBJ1-6 - TRBV11-2
CASSEPVEQFF TGTGCCAGCAGTGAACCGGTTGAGCAGTTCTTC - 11 TRBJ2-1 - TRBV6-1
CASSFGTGYGYTF TGCGCCAGCAGCTTCGGGACGGGCTATGGCTACACCTTC - 13 TRBJ1-2 - TRBV5-1
CASSFGQEDTGELFF TGTGCCAGCAGCTTTGGACAGGAGGACACCGGGGAGCTGTTTTTT - 15 TRBJ2-2 TRBD1 TRBV7-9
CSVRTGSDTQYF TGCAGCGTCAGGACAGGGTCAGATACGCAGTATTTT few 12 TRBJ2-3 TRBD1 TRBV29-1
CASSPSPGLGDTGELFF TGTGCCAGCAGCCCATCCCCGGGACTAGGGGACACCGGGGAGCTGTTTTTT - 17 TRBJ2-2 TRBD2 TRBV5-4
CAWRVKGARDTGELFF TGTGCCTGGAGGGTCAAGGGGGCTCGAGACACCGGGGAGCTGTTTTTT - 16 TRBJ2-2 TRBD1 TRBV30
CASSPLLAGDTQYF TGTGCCAGCAGCCCACTATTAGCGGGGGACACGCAGTATTTT - 14 TRBJ2-3 TRBD2 TRBV6-5
CASSPTRTSSYEQYF TGCGCCAGCAGCCCTACCCGGACTAGCTCCTACGAGCAGTACTTC - 15 TRBJ2-7 TRBD2 TRBV4-1
CASSPDRAHSPLHF TGTGCCAGCTCACCAGACAGGGCACATTCACCCCTCCACTTT - 14 TRBJ1-6 TRBD1 TRBV18
CASSYQGRGSYEQYF TGTGCCAGCAGTTACCAGGGCAGGGGGTCCTACGAGCAGTACTTC few 15 TRBJ2-7 TRBD1 TRBV6-5
CASSPLRQADGYTF TGTGCCAGCTCACCGTTACGACAGGCAGATGGCTACACCTTC - 14 TRBJ1-2 - TRBV18
CASSLNQPQHF TGTGCCAGCAGTCTAAATCAGCCCCAGCATTTT few 11 TRBJ1-5 - TRBV28
CASSRRARQETQYF TGTGCCAGCAGCCGTAGGGCACGTCAAGAGACCCAGTACTTC - 14 TRBJ2-5 - TRBV7-2
CASSSDGSMYEQYF TGTGCCAGCAGTTCGGACGGGAGTATGTACGAGCAGTACTTC - 14 TRBJ2-7 - TRBV6-5
CASSFSGGYYEQYF TGTGCCAGCAGTTTTAGCGGGGGATATTACGAGCAGTACTTC - 14 TRBJ2-7 TRBD2 TRBV28
CASSTTGVNEKLFF TGCGCCAGCAGCACGACAGGGGTAAATGAAAAACTGTTTTTT - 14 TRBJ1-4 TRBD1 TRBV5-1
CATTGQETQYF TGTGCCACAACAGGGCAAGAGACCCAGTACTTC - 11 TRBJ2-5 - TRBV28
CAWSRGGTSGTDTQYF TGTGCCTGGAGTCGGGGGGGGACTAGCGGCACAGATACGCAGTATTTT - 16 TRBJ2-3 TRBD2 TRBV30
CASTGGAGANVLTF TGTGCCAGCACCGGTGGAGCAGGGGCCAACGTCCTGACTTTC once 14 TRBJ2-6 - TRBV6-6
CASSFGHEQYF TGTGCCAGCAGTTTTGGCCACGAGCAGTACTTC - 11 TRBJ2-7 - TRBV27
CASGETGQQETQYF TGTGCCAGCGGGGAGACAGGGCAGCAAGAGACCCAGTACTTC - 14 TRBJ2-5 TRBD1 TRBV28
CASSFGLGGYSTDTQYF TGTGCCAGCAGCTTCGGGTTGGGCGGTTATAGCACAGATACGCAGTATTTT once 17 TRBJ2-3 - TRBV11-3
CASSIRRGAQETQYF TGTGCCAGTAGTATTCGGCGGGGGGCCCAAGAGACCCAGTACTTC - 15 TRBJ2-5 TRBD2 TRBV19
CASNSGTVSYEQYF TGTGCCAGCAACAGCGGGACAGTTTCCTACGAGCAGTACTTC - 14 TRBJ2-7 - TRBV2
CAWTAGETQYF TGTGCCTGGACAGCGGGGGAGACCCAGTACTTC once 11 TRBJ2-5 TRBD2 TRBV30